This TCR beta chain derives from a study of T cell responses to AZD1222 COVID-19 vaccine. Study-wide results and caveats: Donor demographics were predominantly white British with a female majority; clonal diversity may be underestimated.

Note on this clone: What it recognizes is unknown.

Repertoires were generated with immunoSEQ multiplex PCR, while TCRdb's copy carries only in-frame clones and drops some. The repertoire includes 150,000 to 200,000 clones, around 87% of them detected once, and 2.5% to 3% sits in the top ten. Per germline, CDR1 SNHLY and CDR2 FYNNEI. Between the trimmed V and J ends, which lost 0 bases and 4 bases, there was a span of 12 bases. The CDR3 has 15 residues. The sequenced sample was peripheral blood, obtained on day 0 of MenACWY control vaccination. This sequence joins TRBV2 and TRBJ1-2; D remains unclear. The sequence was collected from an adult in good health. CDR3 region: CASSEASIRPYGYTF. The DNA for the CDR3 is TGTGCCAGCAGTGAAGCGTCGATTAGGCCCTATGGCTACACCTTC.